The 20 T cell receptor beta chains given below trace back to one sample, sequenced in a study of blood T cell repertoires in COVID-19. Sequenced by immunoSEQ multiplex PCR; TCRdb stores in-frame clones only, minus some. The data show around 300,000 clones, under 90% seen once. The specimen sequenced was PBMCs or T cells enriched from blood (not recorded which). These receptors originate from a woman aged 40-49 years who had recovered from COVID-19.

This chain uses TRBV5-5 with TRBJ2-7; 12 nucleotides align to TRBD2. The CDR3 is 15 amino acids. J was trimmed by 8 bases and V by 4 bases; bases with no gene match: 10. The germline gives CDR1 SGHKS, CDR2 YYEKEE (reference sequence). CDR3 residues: CASSTTTSGGPKQYF. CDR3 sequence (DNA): TGTGCCAGCAGCACTACGACTAGCGGGGGCCCGAAGCAGTACTTC.

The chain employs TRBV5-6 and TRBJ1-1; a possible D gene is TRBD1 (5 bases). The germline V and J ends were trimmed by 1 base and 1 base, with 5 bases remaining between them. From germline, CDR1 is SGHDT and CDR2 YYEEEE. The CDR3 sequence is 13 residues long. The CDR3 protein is CASSLQGNTEAFF. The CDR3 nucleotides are TGTGCCAGCAGCTTGCAGGGGAACACTGAAGCTTTCTTT.

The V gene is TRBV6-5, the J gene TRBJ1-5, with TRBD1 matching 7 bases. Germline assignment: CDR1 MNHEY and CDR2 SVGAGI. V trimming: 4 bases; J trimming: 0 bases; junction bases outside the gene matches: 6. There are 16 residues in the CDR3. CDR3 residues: CASSSVQGYSNQPQHF. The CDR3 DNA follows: TGTGCCAGCAGTTCTGTACAGGGGTATAGCAATCAGCCCCAGCATTTT.

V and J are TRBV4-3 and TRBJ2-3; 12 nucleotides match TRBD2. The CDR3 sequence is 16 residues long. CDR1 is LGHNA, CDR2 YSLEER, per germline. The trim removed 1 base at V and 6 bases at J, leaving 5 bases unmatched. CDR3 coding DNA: TGCGCCAGCAGCCAAGCTTCTAGCGGGAGGGGGGATACGCAGTATTTT. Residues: CASSQASSGRGDTQYF.

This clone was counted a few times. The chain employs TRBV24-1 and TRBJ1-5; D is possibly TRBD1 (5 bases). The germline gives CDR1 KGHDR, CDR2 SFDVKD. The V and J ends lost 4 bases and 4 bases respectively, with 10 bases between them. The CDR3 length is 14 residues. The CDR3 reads CATSDRTRNQPQHF. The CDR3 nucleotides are TGTGCCACCAGTGACCGGACACGTAATCAGCCCCAGCATTTT.

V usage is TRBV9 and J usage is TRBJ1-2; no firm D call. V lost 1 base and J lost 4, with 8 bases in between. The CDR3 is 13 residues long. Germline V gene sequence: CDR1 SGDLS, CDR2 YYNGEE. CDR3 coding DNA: TGTGCCAGCAGCGTAAGAGAGGGCTATGGCTACACCTTC. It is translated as CASSVREGYGYTF. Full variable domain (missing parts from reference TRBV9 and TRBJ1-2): DSGVTQTPKHLITATGQRVTLRCSPRSGDLSVYWYQQSLDQGLQFLIQYYNGEERAKGNILERFSAQQFPDLHSELNLSSLELGDSALYFCASSVREGYGYTFGSGTRLTVV.

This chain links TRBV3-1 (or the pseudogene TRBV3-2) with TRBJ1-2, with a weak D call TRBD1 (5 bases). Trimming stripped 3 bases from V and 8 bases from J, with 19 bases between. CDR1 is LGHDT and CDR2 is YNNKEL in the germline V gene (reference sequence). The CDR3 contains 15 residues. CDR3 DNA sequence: TGTGCCAGCAGCCACAGGGACTCGACTTTGAGGGGCTACACCTTC. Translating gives CASSHRDSTLRGYTF.

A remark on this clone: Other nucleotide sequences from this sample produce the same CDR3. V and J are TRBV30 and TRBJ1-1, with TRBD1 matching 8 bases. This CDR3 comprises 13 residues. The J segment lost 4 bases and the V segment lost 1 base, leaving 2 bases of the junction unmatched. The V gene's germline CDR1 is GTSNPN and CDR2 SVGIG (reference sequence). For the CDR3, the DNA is TGTGCCTGGAGTGCTACAGGGGGCACTGAAGCTTTCTTT. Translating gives CAWSATGGTEAFF.

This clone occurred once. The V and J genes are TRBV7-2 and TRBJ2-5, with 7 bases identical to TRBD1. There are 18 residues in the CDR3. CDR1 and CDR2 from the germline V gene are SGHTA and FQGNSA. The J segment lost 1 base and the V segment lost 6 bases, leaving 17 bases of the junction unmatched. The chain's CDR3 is CASRLPRGTAGLQETQYF. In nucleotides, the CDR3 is TGTGCCAGCAGACTACCTCGTGGGACAGCTGGCCTCCAAGAGACCCAGTACTTC.

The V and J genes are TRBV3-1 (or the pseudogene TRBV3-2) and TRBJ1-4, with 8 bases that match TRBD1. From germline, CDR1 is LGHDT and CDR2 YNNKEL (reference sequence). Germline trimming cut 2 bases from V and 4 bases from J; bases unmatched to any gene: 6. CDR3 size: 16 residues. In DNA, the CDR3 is TGTGCCAGCAGCCAAAGGGGCGACAGGGGTAATGAAAAACTGTTTTTT. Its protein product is CASSQRGDRGNEKLFF.

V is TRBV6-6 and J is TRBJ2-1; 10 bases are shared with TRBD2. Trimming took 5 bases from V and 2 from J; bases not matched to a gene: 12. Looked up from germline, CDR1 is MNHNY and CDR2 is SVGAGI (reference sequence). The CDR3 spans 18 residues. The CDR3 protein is CASSPTAGGTSAYNEQFF. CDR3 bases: TGTGCCAGCAGTCCAACCGCCGGCGGGACTAGCGCCTACAATGAGCAGTTCTTC.

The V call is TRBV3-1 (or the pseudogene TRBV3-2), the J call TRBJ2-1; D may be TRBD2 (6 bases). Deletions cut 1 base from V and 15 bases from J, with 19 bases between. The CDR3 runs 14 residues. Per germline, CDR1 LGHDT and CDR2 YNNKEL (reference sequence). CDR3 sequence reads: CASSQVDTRRGLFF. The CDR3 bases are TGTGCCAGCAGCCAAGTAGATACTAGGAGGGGTCTGTTCTTC.

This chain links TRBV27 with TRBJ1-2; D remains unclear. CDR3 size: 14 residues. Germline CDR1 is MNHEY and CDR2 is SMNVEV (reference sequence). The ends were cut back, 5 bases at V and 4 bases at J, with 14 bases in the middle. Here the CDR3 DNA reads TGTGCCAGCAGTGAATATCCAGGACTCTATGGCTACACCTTC. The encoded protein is CASSEYPGLYGYTF.

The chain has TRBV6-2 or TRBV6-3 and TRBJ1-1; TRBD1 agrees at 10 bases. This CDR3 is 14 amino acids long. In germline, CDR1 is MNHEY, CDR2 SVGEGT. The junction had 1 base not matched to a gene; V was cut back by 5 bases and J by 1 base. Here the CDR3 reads CASSRDRGNTEAFF. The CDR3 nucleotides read TGTGCCAGCAGTAGGGACAGGGGGAACACTGAAGCTTTCTTT.

CDR3 sequence: CASSLDGLSGANVLTF. DNA for the CDR3: TGCGCCAGCAGCTTGGACGGTCTCTCTGGGGCCAACGTCCTGACTTTC. This chain joins TRBV5-1 and TRBJ2-6; no clear D gene. Trimming removed 0 bases at V and 0 bases at J, with 7 bases between. This CDR3 spans 16 amino acids. Looked up from germline, CDR1 is SGHRS and CDR2 is YFSETQ.

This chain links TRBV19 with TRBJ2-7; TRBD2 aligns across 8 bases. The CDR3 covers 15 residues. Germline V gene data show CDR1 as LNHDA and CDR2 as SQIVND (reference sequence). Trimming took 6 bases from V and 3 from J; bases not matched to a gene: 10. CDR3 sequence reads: CASSGPGTRIYEQYF. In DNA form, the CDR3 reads TGTGCCAGTAGCGGTCCCGGGACTAGAATCTACGAGCAGTACTTC.

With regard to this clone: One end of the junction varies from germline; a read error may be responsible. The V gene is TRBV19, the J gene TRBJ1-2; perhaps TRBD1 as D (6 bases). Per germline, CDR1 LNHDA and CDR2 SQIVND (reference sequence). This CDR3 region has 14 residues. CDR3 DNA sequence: TGTGCCAGCAGTAGGGGGGGTTCTTACTATGGCTACACCTTC. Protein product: CASSRGGSYYGYTF. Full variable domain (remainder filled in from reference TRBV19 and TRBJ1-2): DGGITQSPKYLFRKEGQNVTLSCEQNLNHDAMYWYRQDPGQGLRLIYYSQIVNDFQKGDIAEGYSVSREKKESFPLTVTSAQKNPTAFYLCASSRGGSYYGYTFGSGTRLTVV.

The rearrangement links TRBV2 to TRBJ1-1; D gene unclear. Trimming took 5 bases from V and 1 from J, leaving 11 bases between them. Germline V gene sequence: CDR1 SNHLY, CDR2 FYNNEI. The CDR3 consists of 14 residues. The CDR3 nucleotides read TGTGCCAGCAGTAGGACTGTCCGGAACACTGAAGCTTTCTTT. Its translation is CASSRTVRNTEAFF. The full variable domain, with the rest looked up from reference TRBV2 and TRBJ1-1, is EPEVTQTPSHQVTQMGQEVILRCVPISNHLYFYWYRQILGQKVEFLVSFYNNEISEKSEIFDDQFSVERPDGSNFTLKIRSTKLEDSAMYFCASSRTVRNTEAFFGQGTRLTVV.

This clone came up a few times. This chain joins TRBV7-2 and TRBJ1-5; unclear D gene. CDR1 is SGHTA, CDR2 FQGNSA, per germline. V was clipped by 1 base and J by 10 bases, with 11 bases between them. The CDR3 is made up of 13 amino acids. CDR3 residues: CASSLGFGDPQHF. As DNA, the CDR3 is TGTGCCAGCAGCTTAGGGTTCGGGGATCCCCAGCATTTT.

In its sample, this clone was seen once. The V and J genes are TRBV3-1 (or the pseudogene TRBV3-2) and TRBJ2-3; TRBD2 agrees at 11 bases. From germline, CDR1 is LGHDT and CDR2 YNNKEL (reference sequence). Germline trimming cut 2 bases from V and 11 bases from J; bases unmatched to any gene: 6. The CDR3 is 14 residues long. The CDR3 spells CASSQPSGGPKQYF. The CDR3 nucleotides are TGTGCCAGCAGCCAACCTAGCGGGGGGCCAAAGCAGTATTTT.